A selection of T cell receptor beta chains follows, all from one sample in a study of T cell repertoires in cytomegalovirus infection. MiXCR was run by TCRdb on the reads, yielding one entry per CDR3 protein. The sample lists under 350,000 distinct CDR3 sequences, 9.5% seen once, with 4.3% in the top ten. The sample consisted of PBMCs. The receptor set was obtained from a human donor in good health (CMV status not recorded). Some clones in this sample may be carry-over from other donors' samples. The CDR3 runs from the conserved cysteine through the conserved F or W. The D gene is left open where the match is weak. The listing skips clone size in some rows; elsewhere it reads once, few, many or a size class.

D gene | J gene | CDR3 length | V gene | clone size | CDR3 protein | CDR3 DNA
NA | TRBJ2-3 | 13 | TRBV7-2 | many | CASSLQATDTQYF | TGTGCCAGCAGCCTACAGGCGACAGATACGCAGTATTTT
NA | TRBJ2-3 | 16 | TRBV2 | NA | CASRVGDRTFTDTQYF | TGTGCCAGCAGAGTTGGGGACCGGACTTTTACAGATACGCAGTATTTT
NA | TRBJ1-5 | 13 | TRBV7-2 | many | CASSLAGGQPQHF | TGTGCCAGCAGCTTAGCCGGCGGGCAGCCCCAGCATTTT
TRBD2 | TRBJ2-5 | 16 | TRBV11-2 | few | CASSLVLAANQETQYF | TGTGCCAGCAGCTTAGTTCTAGCGGCCAACCAAGAGACCCAGTACTTC
TRBD2 | TRBJ2-1 | 14 | TRBV7-9 | NA | CASSPSGIDNEQFF | TGTGCCAGCAGCCCTAGCGGGATTGACAATGAGCAGTTCTTC
TRBD2 | TRBJ2-5 | 15 | TRBV4-1 | few | CASSQGGSGGKTQYF | TGCGCCAGCAGCCAAGGGGGGAGCGGGGGAAAGACCCAGTACTTC
TRBD1 | TRBJ2-2 | 17 | TRBV6-1 | NA | CASIRGKGGRARRELFF | TGTGCCAGCATTAGGGGTAAAGGGGGCAGAGCCAGGAGGGAGCTGTTTTTT
NA | TRBJ2-1 | 14 | TRBV4-1 | NA | CASSQVGGSNEQFF | TGCGCCAGCAGCCAGGTTGGGGGGAGCAATGAGCAGTTCTTC
NA | TRBJ2-7 | 13 | TRBV11-2 | NA | CASSLDPSSAQYF | TGTGCCAGCAGCTTAGACCCTAGTTCAGCGCAGTACTTC
NA | TRBJ2-2 | 15 | TRBV13 | few | CASSLTETNTGELFF | TGTGCCAGCAGCCTGACAGAGACGAACACCGGGGAGCTGTTTTTT
NA | TRBJ1-6 | 15 | TRBV7-8 | many | CASSSTGTTVTPLHF | TGTGCCAGCAGCAGTACCGGGACGACAGTAACACCCCTCCACTTT
TRBD2 | TRBJ2-2 | 17 | TRBV11-2 | many | CASSQGLAGVRAGELFF | TGTGCCAGCAGCCAGGGACTAGCGGGAGTTCGGGCCGGGGAGCTGTTTTTT
TRBD2 | TRBJ2-3 | 14 | TRBV7-2 | NA | CASTFLAGADTQYF | TGTGCCAGCACCTTTCTAGCGGGGGCAGATACGCAGTATTTT
TRBD2 | TRBJ2-7 | 14 | TRBV27 | NA | CASSKSGGDYEQYF | TGTGCCAGCAGCAAGAGCGGGGGGGATTACGAGCAGTACTTC
TRBD2 | TRBJ2-1 | 16 | TRBV6-2/TRBV6-3 | NA | CASSYSGLAGFNEQFF | TGTGCCAGCAGTTACTCGGGACTAGCGGGATTCAATGAGCAGTTCTTC
NA | TRBJ2-3 | 14 | TRBV7-2 | NA | CASSLRSAGTLQYF | TGTGCCAGCAGCTTAAGGTCGGCGGGTACTCTGCAGTATTTT
NA | TRBJ1-1 | 16 | TRBV10-3 | once | CAISEFATRGGTEAFF | TGTGCCATCAGTGAGTTTGCGACCAGGGGAGGCACTGAAGCTTTCTTT
NA | TRBJ2-2 | 18 | TRBV7-9 | many | CASSSRGGRTYPTGELFF | TGTGCCAGCAGCTCGAGAGGGGGACGAACATACCCAACCGGGGAGCTGTTTTTT
NA | TRBJ2-3 | 15 | TRBV2 | few | CASSESGVITDTQYF | TGTGCCAGCAGTGAATCGGGTGTTATTACAGATACGCAGTATTTT
TRBD1 | TRBJ2-1 | 15 | TRBV6-6 | many | CASSPTLQGASEQFF | TGTGCCAGCAGTCCAACACTCCAGGGGGCGAGTGAGCAGTTCTTC
NA | TRBJ2-3 | 15 | TRBV19 | many | CASSPGMGFTDTQYF | TGTGCCAGTAGTCCCGGAATGGGGTTCACAGATACGCAGTATTTT
NA | TRBJ2-1 | 13 | TRBV7-2 | NA | CASRPPPADEQFF | TGTGCCAGCAGGCCCCCCCCGGCGGATGAGCAGTTCTTC